The rows below give T cell receptor beta chains drawn from one sample of a study of brain T cells in children with intractable seizures. Clones were read by immunoSEQ multiplex PCR, and TCRdb kept only the in-frame ones, dropping some. The sample yields 70,000 to 85,000 clones, around 91% seen once. Source: peripheral blood, taken at surgery. The receptors come from a girl aged 2 to 10 with Rasmussen encephalitis and intractable seizures. Both conserved end residues are part of each CDR3. D genes are given only for firm matches. Only part of the rows carry a size: once, few, many, or a class if the clone is expanded.

D	size	V	J	CDR3	DNA
TRBD2	.	TRBV3-1/TRBV3-2	TRBJ2-1	CASSQVLAGGNEQFF	TGTGCCAGCAGCCAAGTGCTAGCGGGGGGCAATGAGCAGTTCTTC
TRBD2	.	TRBV18	TRBJ2-7	CASSQLRGPGLAGLYEQYF	TGTGCCAGCTCACAGCTACGTGGTCCGGGACTAGCGGGTTTGTACGAGCAGTACTTC
.	once	TRBV15	TRBJ2-1	CATRAGPRNEQFF	TGTGCCACCAGGGCGGGACCCCGCAATGAGCAGTTCTTC
.	.	TRBV29-1	TRBJ2-5	CSVVRGETQYF	TGCAGCGTTGTGCGCGGAGAGACCCAGTACTTC
.	.	TRBV6-6	TRBJ2-7	CASSFLSAGEGEQYF	TGTGCCAGCAGTTTCCTCTCCGCAGGGGAGGGCGAGCAGTACTTC
.	.	TRBV6-4	TRBJ1-1	CASISRRARTANNTEAFF	TGTGCCAGCATCAGCCGGAGGGCCCGAACGGCGAACAACACTGAAGCTTTCTTT
TRBD1	.	TRBV30	TRBJ2-2	CAWTTWVGTGGKGNTGELFF	TGTGCCTGGACCACTTGGGTCGGGACAGGGGGTAAGGGGAACACCGGGGAGCTGTTTTTT
.	.	TRBV7-6	TRBJ1-4	CASSPEVGEKLFF	TGTGCCAGCAGCCCCGAGGTCGGCGAAAAACTGTTTTTT
TRBD1	.	TRBV2	TRBJ1-1	CASSEAHKTGITEAFF	TGTGCCAGCAGTGAAGCCCATAAGACAGGGATCACTGAAGCTTTCTTT
TRBD1	.	TRBV25-1	TRBJ1-6	CASSARDSNSPLHF	TGTGCCAGCAGTGCACGGGACAGCAATTCACCCCTCCACTTT
.	.	TRBV30	TRBJ1-4	CAWSPQGWANEKLFF	TGTGCCTGGAGTCCCCAGGGGTGGGCTAATGAAAAACTGTTTTTT
TRBD1	medium-sized	TRBV12-3/TRBV12-4	TRBJ1-2	CASSFTGGFGYTF	TGTGCCAGCAGTTTTACAGGGGGCTTTGGCTACACCTTC
TRBD1	.	TRBV6-5	TRBJ1-1	CASRPDRGGTEAFF	TGTGCCAGCAGGCCCGACAGGGGTGGAACTGAAGCTTTCTTT
.	.	TRBV2	TRBJ1-1	CASLRDTEAFF	TGTGCCAGCCTCCGGGACACTGAAGCTTTCTTT
TRBD1	.	TRBV6-2/TRBV6-3	TRBJ1-4	CASSWDRNGATNEKLFF	TGTGCCAGCAGTTGGGACAGGAACGGTGCAACTAATGAAAAACTGTTTTTT
TRBD1	.	TRBV6-6	TRBJ1-1	CASSGDRGMNTEAFF	TGTGCCAGCAGTGGGGACAGGGGGATGAACACTGAAGCTTTCTTT
.	.	TRBV6-5	TRBJ2-7	CASTWDRYSTYEQYF	TGTGCCAGCACCTGGGACCGTTATTCGACCTACGAGCAGTACTTC
.	once	TRBV5-6	TRBJ1-1	CASTRDGFMNTEAFF	TGTGCCAGCACCCGAGACGGCTTCATGAACACTGAAGCTTTCTTT
TRBD2	few	TRBV5-5	TRBJ2-1	CASSFVLAGGLEQFF	TGTGCCAGCAGCTTTGTACTAGCGGGAGGCCTTGAGCAGTTCTTC
.	.	TRBV5-6	TRBJ1-2	CASSLGRTNYGYTF	TGTGCCAGCAGCTTGGGACGAACTAACTATGGCTACACCTTC
.	.	TRBV12-3/TRBV12-4	TRBJ2-7	CASSSIRYEQYF	TGTGCCAGCAGTTCTATTCGCTACGAGCAGTACTTC
.	.	TRBV7-9	TRBJ2-1	CASSLGTYGHEQFF	TGTGCCAGCAGCTTAGGGACCTACGGGCATGAGCAGTTCTTC
TRBD2	.	TRBV6-6	TRBJ2-2	CASKAGGRSGELFF	TGTGCCAGCAAGGCGGGCGGGAGGTCCGGGGAGCTGTTTTTT
.	.	TRBV6-2/TRBV6-3	TRBJ1-2	CASSLPRGWSYGYTF	TGTGCCAGCAGTCTCCCGAGGGGTTGGTCCTATGGCTACACCTTC
.	once	TRBV18	TRBJ2-1	CASSPPQGSNEQFF	TGTGCCAGCTCACCTCCCCAGGGGTCCAATGAGCAGTTCTTC
TRBD1	.	TRBV7-3	TRBJ1-3	CASSFTGGSLDTIYF	TGTGCCAGCAGCTTTACAGGGGGAAGTTTAGACACCATATATTTT
.	.	TRBV11-2	TRBJ2-2	CASSLRGAGELFF	TGTGCCAGCAGCTTAAGAGGGGCCGGGGAGCTGTTTTTT
.	.	TRBV19	TRBJ1-5	CASGLSGINQPQHF	TGTGCCAGTGGCCTCAGCGGGATCAATCAGCCCCAGCATTTT
.	.	TRBV2	TRBJ2-5	CASSGGRQETQYF	TGTGCCAGCAGTGGCGGACGGCAAGAGACCCAGTACTTC
.	.	TRBV5-4	TRBJ1-3	CASSLPPGVGNTIYF	TGTGCCAGCAGCTTGCCCCCAGGGGTAGGAAACACCATATATTTT
.	.	TRBV27	TRBJ2-3	CASSLSVQGTQYF	TGTGCCAGCAGTTTAAGTGTACAGGGTACGCAGTATTTT
TRBD2	.	TRBV18	TRBJ2-2	CASSPLAGVTGELFF	TGTGCCAGCTCACCGCTAGCGGGGGTAACCGGGGAGCTGTTTTTT
.	medium-sized	TRBV28	TRBJ2-7	CATHSPRRQGYEQYF	TGTGCCACCCACTCGCCGCGGCGGCAAGGTTACGAGCAGTACTTC
.	.	TRBV5-6	TRBJ1-6	CASSPTTGVNSPLHF	TGTGCCAGCAGCCCCACGACAGGAGTAAATTCACCCCTCCACTTT
.	.	TRBV2	TRBJ1-6	CASSDTRNNSPLHF	TGTGCCAGCAGTGATACACGTAATAATTCACCCCTCCACTTT
.	.	TRBV3-1/TRBV3-2	TRBJ2-7	CASSQGENPSEQYF	TGTGCCAGCAGCCAAGGGGAGAACCCCAGCGAGCAGTACTTC
.	.	TRBV19	TRBJ1-1	CATGQLNTEAFF	TGTGCCACCGGACAGCTGAACACTGAAGCTTTCTTT
TRBD2	.	TRBV15	TRBJ2-5	CATSRQRSGSFETQYF	TGTGCCACCAGCAGACAACGCAGCGGGAGCTTCGAGACCCAGTACTTC
.	.	TRBV14	TRBJ2-3	CASRGGGADTQYF	TGTGCCAGCCGTGGAGGGGGGGCAGATACGCAGTATTTT
.	.	TRBV11-3	TRBJ1-1	CASSLAPNTEAFF	TGTGCCAGCAGCTTAGCCCCGAACACTGAAGCTTTCTTT